This T cell receptor beta chain came from a study of blood T cells in healthy people across ages. Sample-barcoded 5' priming and a J-beta primer mix drove a second PCR of roughly 6 to 12 cycles. From the 5' RACE reads, TCRdb called clonotypes with MiXCR, one entry per CDR3 protein. Altogether about 640,000 distinct CDR3 sequences are present, about 28% being singletons, with the ten largest covering 15% to 19%. Germline V gives CDR1 DFQATT, CDR2 SNEGSKA (reference sequence). The CDR3 sequence is 14 residues long. Deletions cut 8 bases from V and 7 bases from J, with 24 bases between. The chain recombines TRBV20-1 with TRBJ2-7; D possibly matches TRBD1 or TRBD2 (5 bases each). Sequenced: blood. This clonotype was sampled from an elderly woman in good health. CDR3 residues: CSTTWLGLAGEQYF. DNA of the CDR3: TGCAGTACCACATGGCTGGGGCTAGCTGGGGAGCAGTACTTC.